These T cell receptor beta chains were read from a single sample in a study of T cell responses to AZD1222 COVID-19 vaccine. Produced via immunoSEQ multiplex PCR; TCRdb's table is partial and in-frame only. The sample comprises tens of thousands of clones, roughly nine tenths of which are singletons, and 11% rests with the top ten. Sequencing used peripheral blood, obtained 28 days after the second AZD1222 dose. These receptors originate from an adult who received the AZD1222 COVID-19 vaccine. Each CDR3 is given with its conserved first and last residue. Fields, in order: J gene, V gene, D gene, clone size, CDR3 DNA, CDR3 protein. D genes are given only for firm matches. Clone size is given for some rows only: seen once, a few or many times, or a class if the clone is expanded.

J: TRBJ2-5; V: TRBV27; D: -; size: -; DNA: TGTGCCAGCAGTTCATTTTCAGGGGCCGTGGAGACCCAGTACTTC; CDR3: CASSSFSGAVETQYF
J: TRBJ1-1; V: TRBV5-1; D: -; size: -; DNA: TGCGCCAGCAGCTTGGAAGTGGCCTCCGGGACTGAAGCTTTCTTT; CDR3: CASSLEVASGTEAFF
J: TRBJ2-3; V: TRBV11-2; D: TRBD2; size: -; DNA: TGTGCCAGCAGCTTAGCCGCCGGGACTACCCTCAATTTTGATACGCAGTATTTT; CDR3: CASSLAAGTTLNFDTQYF
J: TRBJ1-5; V: TRBV2; D: TRBD1; size: -; DNA: TGTGCCAGCGGGACAGGGCAAAATCAGCCCCAGCATTTT; CDR3: CASGTGQNQPQHF
J: TRBJ1-2; V: TRBV7-3; D: TRBD1; size: -; DNA: TGTGCCAGCAGCGGGGACAGGGGTTACGGCTACACCTTC; CDR3: CASSGDRGYGYTF
J: TRBJ1-5; V: TRBV10-2; D: TRBD1; size: few; DNA: TGCGCCAGCAGCGAACAGGGGGTCCATCAGCCCCAGCATTTT; CDR3: CASSEQGVHQPQHF
J: TRBJ2-5; V: TRBV2; D: -; size: -; DNA: TGTGCCAGCAGTGAAGTGGGTGCTACACAGACCCAGTACTTC; CDR3: CASSEVGATQTQYF
J: TRBJ2-7; V: TRBV6-6; D: TRBD2; size: -; DNA: TGTGCCAGCAGACAAGCGGGGGGGCCCTACGAGCAGTACTTC; CDR3: CASRQAGGPYEQYF
J: TRBJ1-1; V: TRBV2; D: TRBD1; size: -; DNA: TGTGCCAGCAGTGGTACCGGGACAGGGACTTTCTTT; CDR3: CASSGTGTGTFF
J: TRBJ1-2; V: TRBV3-1/TRBV3-2; D: -; size: -; DNA: TGTGCCAGCAGCCAGCGCGCGGGGGCCCGCGGCGGCTATGGCTACACCTTC; CDR3: CASSQRAGARGGYGYTF
J: TRBJ2-1; V: TRBV9; D: -; size: -; DNA: TGTGCCAGCAGCGTAACCACGGGGAAACACAATGAGCAGTTCTTC; CDR3: CASSVTTGKHNEQFF
J: TRBJ1-6; V: TRBV4-2; D: -; size: -; DNA: TGTGCCAGCACCCGGGAAGGACAGTCACCCCTCCACTTT; CDR3: CASTREGQSPLHF
J: TRBJ1-2; V: TRBV27; D: -; size: -; DNA: TGTGCCAGCAGTAAAGGGGGAAGCTTTCGGGGCTACACCTTC; CDR3: CASSKGGSFRGYTF
J: TRBJ1-4; V: TRBV18; D: -; size: -; DNA: TGTGCCAGCTCACCGAGGCAGTCTAATGAAAAACTGTTTTTT; CDR3: CASSPRQSNEKLFF
J: TRBJ1-5; V: TRBV7-8; D: -; size: -; DNA: TGTGCCAGCAGCTTTTATGGGGTCGGCAATCAGCCCCAGCATTTT; CDR3: CASSFYGVGNQPQHF
J: TRBJ1-2; V: TRBV4-3; D: TRBD1; size: -; DNA: TGCGCCAGCAGCCAAGTCGGCAGGGGGTATGGCTACACCTTC; CDR3: CASSQVGRGYGYTF
J: TRBJ2-1; V: TRBV7-6; D: TRBD2; size: -; DNA: TGTGCCAGCAGCTTATTCTTCCAGCGGGGGGCCGGGAATGAGCAGTTCTTC; CDR3: CASSLFFQRGAGNEQFF
J: TRBJ1-2; V: TRBV19; D: -; size: -; DNA: TGTGCCAGTAGTATAACTCAAGCTGGAACATTCTCCTTTCGGGCCTATGGCTACACCTTC; CDR3: CASSITQAGTFSFRAYGYTF
J: TRBJ1-3; V: TRBV5-1; D: -; size: -; DNA: TGCGCCAGCAGCATTGAAAACACCATATATTTT; CDR3: CASSIENTIYF
J: TRBJ2-5; V: TRBV28; D: -; size: -; DNA: TGTGCCAGCAGTTTAGGGCAGAAAGAGACCCAGTACTTC; CDR3: CASSLGQKETQYF
J: TRBJ2-7; V: TRBV6-4; D: TRBD1; size: -; DNA: TGTGCCAGCAGCCCGGACAGGTCGTCCTACGAGCAGTACTTC; CDR3: CASSPDRSSYEQYF
J: TRBJ2-7; V: TRBV18; D: -; size: -; DNA: TGTGCCAGCTCACCCTCTTCTCGAGAGCAGTACTTC; CDR3: CASSPSSREQYF
J: TRBJ2-3; V: TRBV11-1; D: -; size: -; DNA: TGTGCCAGCAGTTCCCGGGACACCGCAGATACGCAGTATTTT; CDR3: CASSSRDTADTQYF
J: TRBJ2-7; V: TRBV28; D: TRBD1; size: -; DNA: TGTGCCACCAGGGGGTCCTACGAGCAGTACTTC; CDR3: CATRGSYEQYF
J: TRBJ2-5; V: TRBV12-3/TRBV12-4; D: -; size: -; DNA: TGTGCCAGCAGTTTAGGGGCGCAAGAGACCCAGTACTTC; CDR3: CASSLGAQETQYF
J: TRBJ1-3; V: TRBV14; D: TRBD1; size: few; DNA: TGTGCCAGCAGCCGAAACAGGGGGCAAGGAAACACCATATATTTT; CDR3: CASSRNRGQGNTIYF
J: TRBJ2-3; V: TRBV7-3; D: TRBD1; size: -; DNA: TGTGCCAGCAGCTTGACAGGGTCAACCGATACGCAGTATTTT; CDR3: CASSLTGSTDTQYF
J: TRBJ2-5; V: TRBV28; D: TRBD2; size: -; DNA: TGTGCCAGCATGGTATCGGGGGGGGTAGTGGAGACCCAGTACTTC; CDR3: CASMVSGGVVETQYF
J: TRBJ2-3; V: TRBV15; D: -; size: -; DNA: TGTGCCACCAGCAGATTCGGACTCGGCTTGGCTACGCAGTATTTT; CDR3: CATSRFGLGLATQYF
J: TRBJ1-6; V: TRBV30; D: -; size: -; DNA: TGTGCCTGGAGTACGGGTGGGACCGGGAGAAATTCACCCCTCCACTTT; CDR3: CAWSTGGTGRNSPLHF
J: TRBJ1-5; V: TRBV18; D: TRBD1; size: -; DNA: TGTGCCAGCTCACCGGGGCAGGGGGCAGGCAATCAGCCCCAGCATTTT; CDR3: CASSPGQGAGNQPQHF
J: TRBJ1-1; V: TRBV4-3; D: -; size: -; DNA: TGCGCCAGCAGCCAAGATTTCTTAGGGGAGAGTGAAGCTTTCTTT; CDR3: CASSQDFLGESEAFF
J: TRBJ2-7; V: TRBV6-5; D: TRBD1; size: -; DNA: TGTGCCAGCAGTTACACGACAGGGGGCTACGAGCAGTACTTC; CDR3: CASSYTTGGYEQYF
J: TRBJ2-1; V: TRBV6-4; D: TRBD2; size: -; DNA: TGTGCCAGCAGTGTTAGGAAGCGGGGATACAATGAGCAGTTCTTC; CDR3: CASSVRKRGYNEQFF
J: TRBJ2-5; V: TRBV6-2/TRBV6-3; D: -; size: -; DNA: TGTGCCAGCAGCTCGACCATCTCCAAGGGACTCGGGGGCGGTGGCCAGTACTTC; CDR3: CASSSTISKGLGGGGQYF
J: TRBJ1-1; V: TRBV9; D: -; size: few; DNA: TGTGCCAGCAGCGCAGGAGGGTATAACACTGAAGCTTTCTTT; CDR3: CASSAGGYNTEAFF
J: TRBJ2-7; V: TRBV3-1/TRBV3-2; D: -; size: -; DNA: TGTGCCAGCAGCCAAGGCGGGGGCGGATACTACGAGCAGTACTTC; CDR3: CASSQGGGGYYEQYF
J: TRBJ2-2; V: TRBV19; D: -; size: -; DNA: TGTGCCAGTAGCCCCCGGGCCGGGGACGCCGGGGAGCTGTTTTTT; CDR3: CASSPRAGDAGELFF
J: TRBJ1-2; V: TRBV28; D: -; size: -; DNA: TGTGCCAGCAGTTTAAGGGGCCTCTATGGCTACACCTTC; CDR3: CASSLRGLYGYTF